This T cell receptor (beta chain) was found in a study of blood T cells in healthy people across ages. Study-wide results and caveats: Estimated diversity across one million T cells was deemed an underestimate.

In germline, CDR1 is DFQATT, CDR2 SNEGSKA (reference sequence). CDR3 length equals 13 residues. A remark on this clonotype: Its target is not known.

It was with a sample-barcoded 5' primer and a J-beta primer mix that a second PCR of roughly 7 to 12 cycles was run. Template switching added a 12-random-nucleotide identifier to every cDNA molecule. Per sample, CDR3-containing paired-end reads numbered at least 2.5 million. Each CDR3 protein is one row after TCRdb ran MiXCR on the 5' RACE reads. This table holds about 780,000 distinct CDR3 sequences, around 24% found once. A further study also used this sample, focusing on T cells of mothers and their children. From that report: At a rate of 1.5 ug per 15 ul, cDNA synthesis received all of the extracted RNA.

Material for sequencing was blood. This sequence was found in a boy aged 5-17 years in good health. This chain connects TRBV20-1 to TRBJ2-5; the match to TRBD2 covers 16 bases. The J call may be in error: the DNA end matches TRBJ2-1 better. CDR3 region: CGGLAGGRNEQFF. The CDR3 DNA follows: TGCGGGGGACTAGCGGGGGGGCGCAATGAGCAGTTCTTC.